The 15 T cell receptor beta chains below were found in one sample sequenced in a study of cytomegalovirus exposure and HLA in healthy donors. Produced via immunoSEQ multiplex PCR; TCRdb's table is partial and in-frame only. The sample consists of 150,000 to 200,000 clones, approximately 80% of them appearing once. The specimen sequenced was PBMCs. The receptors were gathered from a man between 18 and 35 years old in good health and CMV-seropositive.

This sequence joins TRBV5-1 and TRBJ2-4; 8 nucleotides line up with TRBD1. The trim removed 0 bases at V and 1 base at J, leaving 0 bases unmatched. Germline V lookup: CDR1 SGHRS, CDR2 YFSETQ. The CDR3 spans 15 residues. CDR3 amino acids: CASSLAGGAKNIQYF. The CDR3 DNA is TGCGCCAGCAGCTTGGCAGGGGGCGCCAAAAACATTCAGTACTTC.

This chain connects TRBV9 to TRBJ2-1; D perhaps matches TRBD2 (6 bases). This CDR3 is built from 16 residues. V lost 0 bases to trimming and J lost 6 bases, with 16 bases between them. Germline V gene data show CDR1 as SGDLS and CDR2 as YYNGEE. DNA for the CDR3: TGTGCCAGCAGCGTAGCTTCCCCGGGAGCGGGCAATGAGCAGTTCTTC. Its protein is CASSVASPGAGNEQFF.

The CDR3 sequence: CASSVGQGGQETQYF. The CDR3 DNA is TGTGCCAGCAGCGTAGGACAGGGAGGCCAAGAGACCCAGTACTTC. The chain couples TRBV9 to TRBJ2-5, with a possible D match to TRBD1 (7 bases). This CDR3 region has 15 residues. V was trimmed by 0 bases and J by 1 base, leaving 10 bases between them. Per germline, CDR1 SGDLS and CDR2 YYNGEE.

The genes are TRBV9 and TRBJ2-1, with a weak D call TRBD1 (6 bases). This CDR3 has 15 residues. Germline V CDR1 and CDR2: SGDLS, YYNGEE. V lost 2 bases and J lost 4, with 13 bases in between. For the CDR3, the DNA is TGTGCCAGCAGCGTGCTAGAAACAGGGTACAATGAGCAGTTCTTC. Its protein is CASSVLETGYNEQFF. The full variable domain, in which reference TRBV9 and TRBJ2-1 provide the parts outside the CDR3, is DSGVTQTPKHLITATGQRVTLRCSPRSGDLSVYWYQQSLDQGLQFLIQYYNGEERAKGNILERFSAQQFPDLHSELNLSSLELGDSALYFCASSVLETGYNEQFFGPGTRLTVL.

This chain's CDR3 is CATSRTFNEQFF. The CDR3 DNA reads as TGTGCCACCAGCAGAACATTCAATGAGCAGTTCTTC. This chain uses TRBV15 with TRBJ2-1, with D unresolved. From germline, CDR1 is LNHNV and CDR2 YYDKDF (reference sequence). The germline V and J ends were trimmed by 2 bases and 6 bases, with 5 bases remaining between them. The length of the CDR3 is 12 residues.

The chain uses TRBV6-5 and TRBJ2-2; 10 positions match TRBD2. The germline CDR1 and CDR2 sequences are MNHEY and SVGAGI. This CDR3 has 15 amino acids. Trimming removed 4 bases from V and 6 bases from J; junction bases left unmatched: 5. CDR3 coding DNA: TGTGCCAGCAGTTTAATTAGCGGGAGGTCCGGGGAGCTGTTTTTT. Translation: CASSLISGRSGELFF.

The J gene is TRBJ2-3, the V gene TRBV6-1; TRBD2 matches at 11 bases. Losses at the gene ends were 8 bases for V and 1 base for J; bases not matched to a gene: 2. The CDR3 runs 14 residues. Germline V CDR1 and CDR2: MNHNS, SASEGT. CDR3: CASRGLAGTDTQYF. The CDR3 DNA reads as TGTGCCAGCCGGGGACTAGCGGGCACAGATACGCAGTATTTT.

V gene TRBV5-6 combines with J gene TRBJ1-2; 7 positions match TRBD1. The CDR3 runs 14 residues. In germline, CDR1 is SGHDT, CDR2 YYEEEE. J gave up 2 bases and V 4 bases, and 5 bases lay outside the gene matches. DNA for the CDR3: TGTGCCAGCAGCACTGACAGGGCAAACTATGGCTACACCTTC. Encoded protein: CASSTDRANYGYTF.

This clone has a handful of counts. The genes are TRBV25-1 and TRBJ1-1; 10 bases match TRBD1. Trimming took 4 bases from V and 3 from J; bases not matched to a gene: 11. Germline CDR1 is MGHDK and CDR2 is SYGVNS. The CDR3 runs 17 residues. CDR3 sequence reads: CASSAGRQGALYTEAFF. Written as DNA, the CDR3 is TGTGCCAGCAGTGCTGGGAGACAGGGGGCCTTATACACTGAAGCTTTCTTT.

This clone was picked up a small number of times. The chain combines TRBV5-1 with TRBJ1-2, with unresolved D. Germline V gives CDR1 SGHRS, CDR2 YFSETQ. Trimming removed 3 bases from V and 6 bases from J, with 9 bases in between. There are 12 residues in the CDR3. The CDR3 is CASSSPLDGYTF. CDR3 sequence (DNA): TGCGCCAGCAGCTCCCCGTTAGATGGCTACACCTTC.

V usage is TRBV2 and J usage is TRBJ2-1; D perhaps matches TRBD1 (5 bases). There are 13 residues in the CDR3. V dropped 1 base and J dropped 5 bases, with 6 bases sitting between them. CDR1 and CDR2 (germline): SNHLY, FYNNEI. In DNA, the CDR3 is TGTGCCAGCAGTGAAGGCAGGGACAATGAGCAGTTCTTC. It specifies CASSEGRDNEQFF.

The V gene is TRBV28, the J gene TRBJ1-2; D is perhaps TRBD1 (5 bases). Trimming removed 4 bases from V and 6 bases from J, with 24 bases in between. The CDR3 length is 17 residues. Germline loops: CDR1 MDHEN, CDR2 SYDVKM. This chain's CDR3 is CASSSYGAGLVHHGYTF. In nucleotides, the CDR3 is TGTGCCAGCAGTTCCTACGGAGCAGGGTTGGTGCATCATGGCTACACCTTC.

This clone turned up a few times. This CDR3 reads CSVGGLAGSYEQYF. The CDR3 bases are TGCAGCGTTGGGGGACTAGCGGGGTCCTACGAGCAGTACTTC. J is TRBJ2-7 and V is TRBV29-1, with 13 bases fitting TRBD2. The CDR3 covers 14 residues. V gave up 4 bases and J gave up 1 base; unmatched junction bases: 1. Germline lookup yields CDR1 SQVTM and CDR2 ANQGSEA.

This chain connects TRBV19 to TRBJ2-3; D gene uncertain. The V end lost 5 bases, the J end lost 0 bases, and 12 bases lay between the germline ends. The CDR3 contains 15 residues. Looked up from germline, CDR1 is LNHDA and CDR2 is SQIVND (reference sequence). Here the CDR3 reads CASSATPLSTDTQYF. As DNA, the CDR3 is TGTGCCAGTAGTGCTACCCCCCTTAGCACAGATACGCAGTATTTT.

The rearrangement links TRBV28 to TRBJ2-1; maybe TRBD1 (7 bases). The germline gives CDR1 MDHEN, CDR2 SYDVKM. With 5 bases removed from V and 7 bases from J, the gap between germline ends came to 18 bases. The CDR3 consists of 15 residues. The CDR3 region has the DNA TGTGCCAGCAGTCATACCCAGACAGGGAGGAATGAGCAGTTCTTC. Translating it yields CASSHTQTGRNEQFF.